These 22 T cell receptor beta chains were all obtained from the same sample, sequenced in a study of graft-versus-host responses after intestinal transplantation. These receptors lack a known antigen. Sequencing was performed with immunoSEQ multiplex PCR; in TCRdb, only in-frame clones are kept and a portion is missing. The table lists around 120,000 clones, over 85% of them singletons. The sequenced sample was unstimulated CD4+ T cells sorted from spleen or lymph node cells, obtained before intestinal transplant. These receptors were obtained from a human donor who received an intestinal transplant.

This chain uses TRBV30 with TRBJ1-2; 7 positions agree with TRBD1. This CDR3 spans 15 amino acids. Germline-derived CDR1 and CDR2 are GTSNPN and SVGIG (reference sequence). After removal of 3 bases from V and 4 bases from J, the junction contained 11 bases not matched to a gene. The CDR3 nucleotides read TGTGCCTGGAGACCAGACAGGGCCCTCCTCTATGGCTACACCTTC. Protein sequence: CAWRPDRALLYGYTF.

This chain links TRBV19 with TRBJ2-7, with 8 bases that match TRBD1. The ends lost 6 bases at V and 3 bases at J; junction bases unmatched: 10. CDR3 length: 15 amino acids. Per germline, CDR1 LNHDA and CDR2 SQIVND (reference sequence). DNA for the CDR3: TGTGCCAGTAGGAGAGGACAGGGTATGAACTACGAGCAGTACTTC. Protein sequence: CASRRGQGMNYEQYF.

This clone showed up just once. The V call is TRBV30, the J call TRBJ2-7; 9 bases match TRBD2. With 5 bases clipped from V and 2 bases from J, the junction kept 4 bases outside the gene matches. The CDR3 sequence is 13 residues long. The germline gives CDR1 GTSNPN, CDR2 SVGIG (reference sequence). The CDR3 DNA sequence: TGTGCCTGGTCCGGGACTAGCCCCTACGAGCAGTACTTC. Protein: CAWSGTSPYEQYF.

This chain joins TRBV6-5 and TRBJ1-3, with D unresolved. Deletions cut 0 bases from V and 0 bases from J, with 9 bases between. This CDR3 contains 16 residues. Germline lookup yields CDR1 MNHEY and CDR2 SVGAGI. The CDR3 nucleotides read TGTGCCAGCAGTTACTCCTCCGACCACTCTGGAAACACCATATATTTT. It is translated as CASSYSSDHSGNTIYF.

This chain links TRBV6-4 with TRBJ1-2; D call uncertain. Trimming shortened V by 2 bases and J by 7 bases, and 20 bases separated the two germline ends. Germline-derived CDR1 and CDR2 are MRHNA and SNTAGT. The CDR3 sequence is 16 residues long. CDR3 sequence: CASSDTGLTGFGGYTF. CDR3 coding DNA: TGTGCCAGCAGTGACACCGGACTGACCGGGTTCGGTGGCTACACCTTC.

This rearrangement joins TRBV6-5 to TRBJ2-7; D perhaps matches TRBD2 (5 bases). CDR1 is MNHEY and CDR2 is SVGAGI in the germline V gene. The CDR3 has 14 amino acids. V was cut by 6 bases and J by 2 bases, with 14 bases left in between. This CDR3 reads CASSLYTGAYEQYF. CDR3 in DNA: TGTGCCAGCAGCCTGTATACCGGGGCCTACGAGCAGTACTTC.

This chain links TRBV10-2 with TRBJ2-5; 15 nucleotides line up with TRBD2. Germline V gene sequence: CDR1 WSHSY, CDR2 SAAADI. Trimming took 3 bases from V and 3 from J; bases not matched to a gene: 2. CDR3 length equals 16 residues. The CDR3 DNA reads TGCGCCAGCAGTGAAAGGACTAGCGGGAGGGAAGAGACCCAGTACTTC. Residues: CASSERTSGREETQYF.

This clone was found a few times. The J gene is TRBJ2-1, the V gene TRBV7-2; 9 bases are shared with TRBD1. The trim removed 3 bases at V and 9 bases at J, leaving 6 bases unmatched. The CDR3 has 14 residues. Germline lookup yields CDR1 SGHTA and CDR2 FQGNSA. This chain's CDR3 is CASSFRDRASEQFF. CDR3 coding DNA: TGTGCCAGCAGCTTCCGGGACAGGGCTAGTGAGCAGTTCTTC.

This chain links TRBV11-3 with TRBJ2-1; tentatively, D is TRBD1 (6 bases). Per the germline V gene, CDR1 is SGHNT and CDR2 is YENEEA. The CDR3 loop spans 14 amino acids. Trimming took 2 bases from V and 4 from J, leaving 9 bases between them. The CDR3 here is CASSLTQGYNEQFF. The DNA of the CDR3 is TGTGCCAGCAGCTTAACGCAGGGGTACAATGAGCAGTTCTTC.

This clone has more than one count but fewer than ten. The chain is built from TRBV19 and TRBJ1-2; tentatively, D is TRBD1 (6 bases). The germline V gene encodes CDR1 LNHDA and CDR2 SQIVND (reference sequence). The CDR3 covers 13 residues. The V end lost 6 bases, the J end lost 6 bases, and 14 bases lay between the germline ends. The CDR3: CASRRGRGHGYTF. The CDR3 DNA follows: TGTGCCAGTAGGAGGGGCAGGGGCCATGGCTACACCTTC.

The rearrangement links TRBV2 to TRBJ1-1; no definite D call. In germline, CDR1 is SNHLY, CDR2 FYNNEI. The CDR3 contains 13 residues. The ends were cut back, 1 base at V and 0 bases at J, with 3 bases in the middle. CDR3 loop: CASSEGLNTEAFF. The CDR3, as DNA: TGTGCCAGCAGTGAAGGGCTGAACACTGAAGCTTTCTTT.

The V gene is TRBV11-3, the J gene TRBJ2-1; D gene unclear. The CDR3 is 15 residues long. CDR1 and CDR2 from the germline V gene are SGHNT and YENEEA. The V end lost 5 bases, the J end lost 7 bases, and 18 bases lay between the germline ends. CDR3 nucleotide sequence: TGTGCCAGCAGCCGCCGACCCACTCAGGAGAATGAGCAGTTCTTC. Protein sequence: CASSRRPTQENEQFF.

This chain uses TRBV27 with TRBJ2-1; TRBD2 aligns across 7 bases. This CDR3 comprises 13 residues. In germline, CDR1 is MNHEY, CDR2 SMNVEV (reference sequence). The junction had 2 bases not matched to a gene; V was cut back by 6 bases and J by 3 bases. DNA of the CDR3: TGTGCCAGCAGACCGGGAGGCTACAATGAGCAGTTCTTC. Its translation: CASRPGGYNEQFF.

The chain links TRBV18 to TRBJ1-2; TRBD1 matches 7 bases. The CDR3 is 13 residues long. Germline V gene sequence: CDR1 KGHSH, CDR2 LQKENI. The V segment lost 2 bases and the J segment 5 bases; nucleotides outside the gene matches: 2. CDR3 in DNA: TGTGCCAGCTCACCAGACAGGGAATATGGCTACACCTTC. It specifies CASSPDREYGYTF. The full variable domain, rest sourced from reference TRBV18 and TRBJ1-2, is NAGVMQNPRHLVRRRGQEARLRCSPMKGHSHVYWYRQLPEEGLKFMVYLQKENIIDESGMPKERFSAEFPKEGPSILRIQQVVRGDSAAYFCASSPDREYGYTFGSGTRLTVV.

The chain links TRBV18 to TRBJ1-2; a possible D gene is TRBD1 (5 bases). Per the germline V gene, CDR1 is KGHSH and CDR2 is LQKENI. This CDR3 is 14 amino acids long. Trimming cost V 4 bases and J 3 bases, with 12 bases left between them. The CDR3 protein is CASSLQDIDYGYTF. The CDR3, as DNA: TGTGCCAGCTCACTCCAGGACATCGACTATGGCTACACCTTC.

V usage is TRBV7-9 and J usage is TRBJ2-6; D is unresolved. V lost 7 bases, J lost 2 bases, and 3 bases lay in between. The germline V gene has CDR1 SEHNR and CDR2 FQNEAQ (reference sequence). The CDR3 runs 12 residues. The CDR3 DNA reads TGTGCCAGCAATGCTGGGGCCAACGTCCTGACTTTC. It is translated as CASNAGANVLTF.

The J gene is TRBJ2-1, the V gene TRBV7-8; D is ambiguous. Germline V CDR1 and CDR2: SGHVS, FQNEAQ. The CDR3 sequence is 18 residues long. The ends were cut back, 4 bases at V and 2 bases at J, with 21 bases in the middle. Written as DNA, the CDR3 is TGTGCCAGCAGCTCAATAAATCCGTCTGATCCTGCCTACAATGAGCAGTTCTTC. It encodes CASSSINPSDPAYNEQFF.

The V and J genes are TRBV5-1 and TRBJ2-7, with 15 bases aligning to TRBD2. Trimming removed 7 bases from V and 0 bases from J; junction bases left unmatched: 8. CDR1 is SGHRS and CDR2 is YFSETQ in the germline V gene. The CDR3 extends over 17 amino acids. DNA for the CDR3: TGCGCCAGCCAACTCGGACTAGCGGGAGGGATCTCCTACGAGCAGTACTTC. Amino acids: CASQLGLAGGISYEQYF.

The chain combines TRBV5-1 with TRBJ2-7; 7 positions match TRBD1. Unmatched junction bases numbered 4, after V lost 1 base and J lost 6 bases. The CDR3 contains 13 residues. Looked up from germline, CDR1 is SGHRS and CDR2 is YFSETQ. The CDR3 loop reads CASSLKAGGEQYF. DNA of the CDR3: TGCGCCAGCAGCTTGAAGGCAGGGGGCGAGCAGTACTTC.

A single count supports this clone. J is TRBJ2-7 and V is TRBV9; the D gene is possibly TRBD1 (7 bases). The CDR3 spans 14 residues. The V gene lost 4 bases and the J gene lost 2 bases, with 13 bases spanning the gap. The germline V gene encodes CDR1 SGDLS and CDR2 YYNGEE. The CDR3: CASSPAGTAYEQYF. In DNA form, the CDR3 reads TGTGCCAGCAGCCCCGCGGGGACAGCCTACGAGCAGTACTTC.

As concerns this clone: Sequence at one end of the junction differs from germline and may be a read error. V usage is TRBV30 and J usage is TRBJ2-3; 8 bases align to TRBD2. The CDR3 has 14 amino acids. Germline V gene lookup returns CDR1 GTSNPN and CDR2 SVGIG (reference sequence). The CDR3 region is CARSVAGGTYTQYF. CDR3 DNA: TGTGCCCGCTCCGTGGCGGGAGGCACATATACGCAGTATTTT.

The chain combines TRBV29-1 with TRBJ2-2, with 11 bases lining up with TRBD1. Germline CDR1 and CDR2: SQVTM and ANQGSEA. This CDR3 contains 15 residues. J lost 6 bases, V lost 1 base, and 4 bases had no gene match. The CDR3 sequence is CSVEGGTGGAGELFF. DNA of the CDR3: TGCAGCGTTGAAGGCGGGACAGGGGGTGCCGGGGAGCTGTTTTTT.